The 14 T cell receptor beta chains in this list originate from one sample, sequenced in a study of T-cell memory formation after mild COVID-19. TCRdb ran MiXCR on the 5' RACE reads and lists one entry per CDR3 protein. The sample lists roughly 560,000 distinct CDR3 sequences, around 20% occurring once. Sequencing was performed on PBMCs or a T cell subset sorted from them (not recorded which). The receptors here all came from an adult woman who had mild COVID-19 (a few samples of this study predate the infection). Cell type and time point are not known.

The rearrangement uses TRBV30 and TRBJ1-5; D is uncertain. The V gene's germline CDR1 is GTSNPN and CDR2 SVGIG (reference sequence). This CDR3 has 13 amino acids. The V gene lost 5 bases and the J gene lost 5 bases, with 13 bases spanning the gap. CDR3 sequence (DNA): TGTGCCTGGGCGTACGACCTCGATCAGCCCCAGCATTTT. It specifies CAWAYDLDQPQHF.

V usage is TRBV6-1 and J usage is TRBJ1-2; possible D gene TRBD1, 6 bases. Trimming removed 5 bases at V and 4 bases at J, with 17 bases between. The CDR3 spans 15 residues. The germline gives CDR1 MNHNS, CDR2 SASEGT. CDR3 DNA sequence: TGTGCCAGCAGTTGGCGGCCCGAGGGGGGCTATGGCTACACCTTC. Its protein is CASSWRPEGGYGYTF.

The V call is TRBV11-2, the J call TRBJ2-7; D unclear. The V end was cut by 5 bases, the J end by 6 bases, with 14 bases between. The germline V gene has CDR1 SGHAT and CDR2 FQNNGV. The length of the CDR3 is 13 residues. Here the CDR3 reads CASSPPLGIEQYF. In DNA form, the CDR3 reads TGTGCCAGCAGCCCCCCCCTGGGGATCGAGCAGTACTTC.

This clonotype appeared a few times. The V gene is TRBV7-2, the J gene TRBJ2-7, with TRBD2 as a possible D gene (6 bases). The CDR3 totals 15 residues. CDR1 and CDR2 (germline): SGHTA, FQGNSA. V was trimmed by 5 bases and J by 2 bases, leaving 16 bases between them. The CDR3 DNA is TGTGCCAGCAGCGGGGGGACCCGGGGCACCTACGAGCAGTACTTC. As protein: CASSGGTRGTYEQYF. Together with reference TRBV7-2 and TRBJ2-7, the CDR3 gives the full variable domain: GAGVSQSPSNKVTEKGKDVELRCDPISGHTALYWYRQSLGQGLEFLIYFQGNSAPDKSGLPSDRFSAERTGGSVSTLTIQRTQQEDSAVYLCASSGGTRGTYEQYFGPGTRLTVT.

The J gene is TRBJ2-7, the V gene TRBV4-3; 10 bases fit TRBD2. This CDR3 comprises 18 residues. With V trimmed by 2 bases and J by 5 bases, 15 bases remained unmatched. Germline lookup yields CDR1 LGHNA and CDR2 YSLEER. The CDR3 sequence is CASSQTGGASGSFDEQYF. The CDR3 bases are TGCGCCAGCAGCCAAACAGGTGGGGCTAGCGGGAGTTTCGACGAGCAGTACTTC.

This chain connects TRBV12-3 or TRBV12-4 to TRBJ2-1; unclear D gene. The CDR3 is 11 residues long. The V end lost 3 bases, the J end lost 12 bases, and 9 bases lay between the germline ends. CDR3 amino acids: CASSFLGPQFF. In nucleotides, the CDR3 is TGTGCCAGCAGTTTCCTGGGTCCGCAGTTCTTC.

The rearrangement uses TRBV9 and TRBJ2-2, with a tentative D call TRBD1 (5 bases). The CDR3 is made up of 14 amino acids. The ends were cut back, 0 bases at V and 11 bases at J, with 14 bases in the middle. The germline CDR1 and CDR2 sequences are SGDLS and YYNGEE. CDR3 loop: CASSVGGGADELFF. The CDR3 nucleotides read TGTGCCAGCAGCGTAGGGGGTGGGGCAGATGAGCTGTTTTTT.

This clonotype has a handful of counts. The chain is built from TRBV12-3 or TRBV12-4 and TRBJ2-7; TRBD2 matches at 11 bases. This CDR3 region has 15 residues. V lost 2 bases and J lost 4; bases outside the gene matches: 4. The CDR3: CASSLSLAGGYEQYF. The CDR3 DNA sequence: TGTGCCAGCAGTTTATCCCTAGCGGGGGGTTACGAGCAGTACTTC.

Only a few counts were recorded for this clonotype. This sequence joins TRBV7-2 and TRBJ1-5, with 7 nucleotides matching TRBD1. In germline, CDR1 is SGHTA, CDR2 FQGNSA. V was clipped by 5 bases and J by 9 bases; unmatched bases: 13. The CDR3 spans 15 residues. DNA for the CDR3: TGTGCCAGCAGCCAATTGAACAGGGGCCGAGGGCCCCAGCATTTT. This gives the protein CASSQLNRGRGPQHF.

This clonotype was counted a few times. The gene calls are TRBV6-5 and TRBJ2-7; 9 bases align to TRBD2. In germline, CDR1 is MNHEY, CDR2 SVGAGI. The CDR3 loop spans 15 amino acids. V was pared by 5 bases and J by 5 bases, with 10 bases of the junction left unmatched. The CDR3 reads CASSLRGGGLHEQYF. As DNA, the CDR3 is TGTGCCAGCAGTCTACGCGGGGGGGGCCTCCACGAGCAGTACTTC.

The V call is TRBV3-1, the J call TRBJ2-1, with D possibly TRBD2 on 5 matching bases. This CDR3 contains 15 residues. Germline loops: CDR1 LGHDT, CDR2 YNNKEL (reference sequence). V was pared by 2 bases and J by 4 bases, with 12 bases between. CDR3 sequence: CASSQSWGEYNEQFF. The DNA of the CDR3 is TGTGCCAGCAGCCAATCTTGGGGAGAGTACAATGAGCAGTTCTTC.

The chain joins TRBV6-5 to TRBJ2-2; D is perhaps TRBD1 (6 bases). CDR1 and CDR2 from the germline V gene are MNHEY and SVGAGI. The length of the CDR3 is 17 residues. Between the trimmed V and J ends, which lost 0 bases and 1 base, there was a span of 12 bases. Here the CDR3 reads CASSYSIVGGNTGELFF. The CDR3 nucleotides read TGTGCCAGCAGTTACTCGATTGTAGGGGGGAACACCGGGGAGCTGTTTTTT.

This clonotype was observed a handful of times. CDR3 nucleotide sequence: TGTGCCAGCAGCCATATAGGAGAAAGCTCCTACAATGAGCAGTTCTTC. It codes for CASSHIGESSYNEQFF. The V call is TRBV7-2, the J call TRBJ2-1; D is unclear. The V end lost 5 bases, the J end lost 0 bases, and 14 bases lay between the germline ends. Germline V gene lookup returns CDR1 SGHTA and CDR2 FQGNSA. The CDR3 is 16 residues long.

This clonotype was picked up a small number of times. The chain links TRBV6-6 to TRBJ1-5; 8 nucleotides agree with TRBD1. The V segment lost 3 bases and the J segment 2 bases; nucleotides outside the gene matches: 3. The CDR3 is 15 residues long. Germline CDR1 is MNHNY and CDR2 is SVGAGI (reference sequence). As DNA, the CDR3 is TGTGCCAGCAGTTATCCGGGACAGGGCAATCAGCCCCAGCATTTT. Amino acid sequence: CASSYPGQGNQPQHF.